The 23 T cell receptor beta chains given below trace back to one sample, sequenced in a study of blood T cell repertoires in COVID-19. Assay: immunoSEQ multiplex PCR; the TCRdb copy retains only in-frame clones and omits some. Here the sample spans a few hundred thousand clones, roughly 86% being singletons. Source material: PBMCs or T cells enriched from blood (not recorded which). These receptor sequences come from a man aged 40-50 years in a cohort exposed to, infected with or recovered from COVID-19 (not recorded which).

The chain uses TRBV28 and TRBJ2-7; TRBD1 matches at 8 bases. V shed 6 bases and J 6 bases; nucleotides not matched to a gene: 4. CDR1 and CDR2 (germline): MDHEN, SYDVKM. The CDR3 is 12 residues long. This CDR3 reads CASSRQGLEQYF. CDR3 DNA sequence: TGTGCCAGCAGCAGACAGGGGCTCGAGCAGTACTTC.

This clone was counted a single time. The chain couples TRBV5-4 to TRBJ2-1; no reliable D call. Germline V CDR1 and CDR2: SGHNT, YYREEE (reference sequence). Trimming stripped 0 bases from V and 8 bases from J, with 12 bases between. The CDR3 extends over 14 amino acids. The CDR3 region has the DNA TGTGCCAGCAGCTTGGCTCTACGGAGTGATGAGCAGTTCTTC. This codes for CASSLALRSDEQFF.

The CDR3, as DNA: TGTGCCAGCTCCGAACAGGGAGCGGCCTACGAGCAGTACTTC. It codes for CASSEQGAAYEQYF. V is TRBV6-5 and J is TRBJ2-7, with D possibly matching TRBD1 (6 bases). Trimming removed 8 bases from V and 2 bases from J, with 16 bases in between. The CDR3 sequence is 14 residues long. Germline V gene data show CDR1 as MNHEY and CDR2 as SVGAGI.

This chain uses TRBV7-9 with TRBJ1-5; no clear D gene. The V and J ends lost 1 base and 9 bases respectively, with 7 bases between them. Germline V lookup: CDR1 SEHNR, CDR2 FQNEAQ (reference sequence). This CDR3 is 12 amino acids long. CDR3 bases: TGTGCCAGCAGCTTAGAGGAGGGGCCCCAGCATTTT. Protein sequence: CASSLEEGPQHF.

The chain is built from TRBV6-2 or TRBV6-3 and TRBJ1-1, with D perhaps TRBD1 (5 bases). This CDR3 is built from 14 residues. Germline V gene sequence: CDR1 MNHEY, CDR2 SVGEGT. With 5 bases removed from V and 6 bases from J, the gap between germline ends came to 16 bases. CDR3 in amino acids: CASSNRDLNPEAFF. CDR3 coding DNA: TGTGCCAGCAGTAACCGGGACTTAAACCCTGAAGCTTTCTTT.

This chain joins TRBV3-1 (or the pseudogene TRBV3-2) and TRBJ1-2, with TRBD1 identical over 7 bases. The germline V gene encodes CDR1 LGHDT and CDR2 YNNKEL (reference sequence). The CDR3 sequence is 15 residues long. The V segment lost 1 base and the J segment 2 bases; nucleotides outside the gene matches: 4. This CDR3 is CASSQVDRTNYGYTF. CDR3 bases: TGTGCCAGCAGCCAAGTGGACAGGACCAACTATGGCTACACCTTC.

This chain uses TRBV10-3 with TRBJ2-2; a weak D match, TRBD2 (6 bases). Germline CDR1 is ENHRY and CDR2 is SYGVKD. This CDR3 has 16 amino acids. The V gene lost 5 bases and the J gene lost 2 bases, with 15 bases spanning the gap. In DNA, the CDR3 is TGTGCCATCAGTACTCAATCCGGGACTAACACCGGGGAGCTGTTTTTT. Translation: CAISTQSGTNTGELFF.

V gene TRBV3-1 (or the pseudogene TRBV3-2) combines with J gene TRBJ2-1; weak D call: TRBD2 (6 bases). The CDR3 contains 14 residues. Trimming cost V 4 bases and J 7 bases, with 14 bases left between them. CDR1 and CDR2 (germline): LGHDT, YNNKEL (reference sequence). DNA of the CDR3: TGTGCCAGCAGCCTGCGCGGGACTCCAAATGAGCAGTTCTTC. Its protein product is CASSLRGTPNEQFF.

The chain recombines TRBV7-2 with TRBJ1-5, with D hard to call. Trimming left V 5 bases short and J 6 bases short, with 14 bases between. The CDR3 loop spans 14 amino acids. Germline V gene lookup returns CDR1 SGHTA and CDR2 FQGNSA. CDR3 region: CASSPDWRGQPQHF. CDR3 coding DNA: TGTGCCAGCAGCCCGGACTGGCGTGGTCAGCCCCAGCATTTT.

The chain combines TRBV11-2 with TRBJ2-1, with D perhaps TRBD2 (6 bases). Germline CDR1 is SGHAT and CDR2 is FQNNGV. Trimming shortened V by 6 bases and J by 0 bases, and 9 bases separated the two germline ends. The CDR3 consists of 14 residues. CDR3 region: CASSSTSSYNEQFF. CDR3 nucleotides: TGTGCCAGCAGTTCGACTAGCTCCTACAATGAGCAGTTCTTC.

V usage is TRBV19 and J usage is TRBJ1-5; D gene unclear. The CDR3 contains 14 residues. V shed 2 bases and J shed 0 bases, with 5 bases lying between them. Germline loops: CDR1 LNHDA, CDR2 SQIVND (reference sequence). This CDR3 reads CASSIQDSNQPQHF. As DNA, the CDR3 is TGTGCCAGTAGTATACAGGATAGCAATCAGCCCCAGCATTTT.

The sample holds one count of this clone. CDR3 loop: CASSPPSGRANELFF. The CDR3 bases are TGTGCCAGCTCACCACCTAGCGGGAGGGCCAATGAGCTGTTTTTT. This rearrangement joins TRBV18 to TRBJ2-2; TRBD2 matches 11 bases. Germline V gene lookup returns CDR1 KGHSH and CDR2 LQKENI. The CDR3 runs 15 residues. Losses at the gene ends were 0 bases for V and 11 bases for J; bases not matched to a gene: 5.

This chain connects TRBV7-9 to TRBJ1-4, with 7 bases that match TRBD1. Per germline, CDR1 SEHNR and CDR2 FQNEAQ (reference sequence). Trimming at V came to 5 bases and at J to 4 bases, leaving 4 bases not matched to a gene. The CDR3 contains 14 residues. The CDR3 DNA sequence: TGTGCCAGCAGCCCGGGACAGCTTAATGAAAAACTGTTTTTT. Protein sequence: CASSPGQLNEKLFF.

This chain links TRBV5-1 with TRBJ1-2; D uncertain. The ends were cut back, 1 base at V and 5 bases at J, with 9 bases in the middle. The CDR3 is 13 residues long. The germline gives CDR1 SGHRS, CDR2 YFSETQ. CDR3 nucleotides: TGCGCCAGCAGCTTGACGGCGGCTTATGGCTACACCTTC. Translating it yields CASSLTAAYGYTF. The full variable domain, rest sourced from reference TRBV5-1 and TRBJ1-2, is KAGVTQTPRYLIKTRGQQVTLSCSPISGHRSVSWYQQTPGQGLQFLFEYFSETQRNKGNFPGRFSGRQFSNSRSEMNVSTLELGDSALYLCASSLTAAYGYTFGSGTRLTVV.

This chain links TRBV30 with TRBJ1-1, with 9 bases fitting TRBD1. This CDR3 is 15 amino acids long. Germline CDR1 GTSNPN, CDR2 SVGIG (reference sequence). The V gene end was trimmed by 1 base and the J gene end by 5 bases; junction bases not matched to a gene: 8. CDR3 DNA: TGTGCCTGGAGTGCCGGACAGGGGATTTTGACTGAAGCTTTCTTT. Translated, it gives CAWSAGQGILTEAFF.

The chain carries TRBV4-1 and TRBJ1-3; weak D call: TRBD1 (6 bases). The CDR3 runs to 16 residues. Between the trimmed V and J ends, which lost 0 bases and 2 bases, there was a span of 11 bases. Looked up from germline, CDR1 is MGHRA and CDR2 is YSYEKL. The CDR3 DNA reads as TGCGCCAGCAGCCAAGATGAGGCAGGGGCTGGAAACACCATATATTTT. Translated: CASSQDEAGAGNTIYF.

This chain connects TRBV18 to TRBJ1-2, with D perhaps TRBD1 (6 bases). CDR3 length: 14 residues. The germline V and J ends were trimmed by 2 bases and 4 bases, with 11 bases remaining between them. Germline-derived CDR1 and CDR2 are KGHSH and LQKENI. In nucleotides, the CDR3 is TGTGCCAGCTCACCAGCTACAGGGACCTATGGCTACACCTTC. Translating it yields CASSPATGTYGYTF.

The rearrangement links TRBV19 to TRBJ1-3; D remains ambiguous. V was clipped by 11 bases and J by 0 bases, with 8 bases between them. The CDR3 covers 12 residues. Germline CDR1 is LNHDA and CDR2 is SQIVND (reference sequence). The CDR3 here is CAAGGSGNTIYF. CDR3 coding DNA: TGTGCCGCCGGTGGCTCTGGAAACACCATATATTTT.

V gene TRBV6-5 combines with J gene TRBJ1-2, with a weak D call TRBD1 (5 bases). V was shortened by 7 bases and J by 3 bases, with 12 bases between the two germline ends. CDR3 length: 13 residues. Germline V lookup: CDR1 MNHEY, CDR2 SVGAGI. The CDR3 loop reads CASTLSTDYGYTF. The CDR3 DNA sequence: TGTGCCAGCACCCTATCGACAGACTATGGCTACACCTTC.

V gene TRBV4-1 combines with J gene TRBJ2-7; 7 nucleotides agree with TRBD2. V gave up 2 bases and J gave up 2 bases; unmatched junction bases: 3. CDR3 length: 14 amino acids. The germline V gene encodes CDR1 MGHRA and CDR2 YSYEKL. The CDR3 here is CASSQSGIAYEQYF. DNA of the CDR3: TGCGCCAGCAGCCAAAGCGGGATCGCCTACGAGCAGTACTTC.

The rearrangement links TRBV5-1 to TRBJ1-5; TRBD1 matches at 11 bases. CDR3 length: 14 residues. Trimming took 4 bases from V and 7 from J; bases not matched to a gene: 4. Germline CDR1 SGHRS, CDR2 YFSETQ. CDR3 sequence reads: CASSTGTGGQPQHF. The CDR3 DNA is TGCGCCAGCAGCACCGGGACAGGGGGGCAGCCCCAGCATTTT.

The chain couples TRBV28 to TRBJ2-7; TRBD1 agrees at 7 bases. The V gene's germline CDR1 is MDHEN and CDR2 SYDVKM. The CDR3 loop spans 14 amino acids. After removal of 6 bases from V and 3 bases from J, the junction contained 8 bases not matched to a gene. Written as DNA, the CDR3 is TGTGCCAGCAGGAGACCGGGACAGAGCTACGAGCAGTACTTC. Protein product: CASRRPGQSYEQYF.

The rearrangement links TRBV19 to TRBJ2-5, with TRBD2 matching 11 bases. The CDR3 is 17 residues long. Per the germline V gene, CDR1 is LNHDA and CDR2 is SQIVND (reference sequence). Trimming removed 5 bases from V and 4 bases from J; junction bases left unmatched: 12. The CDR3 is CASSAAGTSGLGETQYF. Written as DNA, the CDR3 is TGTGCCAGTAGTGCTGCCGGGACTAGCGGTCTCGGAGAGACCCAGTACTTC.